These 27 T cell receptor beta chains were all obtained from the same sample, sequenced in a study of T cell responses to AZD1222 COVID-19 vaccine. Repertoires were generated with immunoSEQ multiplex PCR, while TCRdb's copy carries only in-frame clones and drops some. This table has 100,000 to 130,000 clones, approximately 90% appearing once. The sequencing here drew on peripheral blood, taken on day 0 of AZD1222 vaccination. The receptors shown here come from an adult in good health.

The chain uses TRBV7-2 and TRBJ2-3, with 8 bases lining up with TRBD2. CDR1 and CDR2 from the germline V gene are SGHTA and FQGNSA. Trimming at V came to 2 bases and at J to 3 bases, leaving 7 bases not matched to a gene. The CDR3 runs to 16 residues. The CDR3 nucleotides are TGTGCCAGCAGCTTATTTCCGGGAGGGCCGACAGATACGCAGTATTTT. Translation gives CASSLFPGGPTDTQYF.

The chain links TRBV14 to TRBJ2-7, with D hard to call. The CDR3 length is 13 residues. Between the trimmed V and J ends, which lost 1 base and 0 bases, there was a span of 4 bases. Germline CDR1 SGHDN, CDR2 FVKESK. This CDR3 is CASSQVNSYEQYF. Written as DNA, the CDR3 is TGTGCCAGCAGCCAAGTGAACTCCTACGAGCAGTACTTC.

V gene TRBV7-2 combines with J gene TRBJ2-7; 7 nucleotides line up with TRBD1. V lost 8 bases and J lost 0; bases outside the gene matches: 7. The CDR3 length is 14 residues. Germline V gene sequence: CDR1 SGHTA, CDR2 FQGNSA. CDR3 in amino acids: CASRPGQHSYEQYF. CDR3 nucleotides: TGTGCCAGCCGGCCGGGACAGCACTCCTACGAGCAGTACTTC.

The chain combines TRBV6-2 or TRBV6-3 with TRBJ1-2; TRBD1 is a possible D gene (6 bases). The CDR3 contains 17 residues. Trimming took 6 bases from V and 3 from J, leaving 23 bases between them. From germline, CDR1 is MNHEY and CDR2 SVGEGT. The CDR3 sequence is CASSITGYEGFHYGYTF. The CDR3 nucleotides are TGTGCCAGCAGCATTACAGGGTACGAGGGATTCCACTATGGCTACACCTTC.

The chain combines TRBV7-2 with TRBJ2-1, with 10 bases that match TRBD2. The CDR3 runs to 15 residues. The germline CDR1 and CDR2 sequences are SGHTA and FQGNSA. V shed 5 bases, J shed 4 bases, and the junction held 5 bases outside the gene matches. The CDR3 DNA reads TGTGCCAGCAGCACCCTAGCGGGAGTTTACAATGAGCAGTTCTTC. Translating it yields CASSTLAGVYNEQFF.

The V call is TRBV29-1, the J call TRBJ1-1; D not resolved. Trimming removed 7 bases from V and 6 bases from J, with 15 bases in between. The CDR3 is 12 amino acids. Germline V gene data show CDR1 as SQVTM and CDR2 as ANQGSEA. CDR3 DNA: TGCAGCGCCATGTCGGGCAGGCCTGAAGCTTTCTTT. This codes for CSAMSGRPEAFF. The full variable domain, in which reference TRBV29-1 and TRBJ1-1 provide the parts outside the CDR3, is SAVISQKPSRDICQRGTSLTIQCQVDSQVTMMFWYRQQPGQSLTLIATANQGSEATYESGFVIDKFPISRPNLTFSTLTVSNMSPEDSSIYLCSAMSGRPEAFFGQGTRLTVV.

This chain joins TRBV12-2 and TRBJ1-1. TRBV12-2 is a pseudogene. CDR3 length equals 14 residues. The CDR3 sequence is CASRLPDGRTEAFF. DNA of the CDR3: TGTGCAAGTCGCTTACCCGACGGACGGACTGAAGCTTTCTTT.

This clone was seen a few times. The chain is built from TRBV27 and TRBJ1-2; perhaps TRBD1 as D (6 bases). Germline assignment: CDR1 MNHEY and CDR2 SMNVEV (reference sequence). V lost 4 bases and J 7 bases, leaving 13 bases between the germline ends. This CDR3 is 13 amino acids long. CDR3 nucleotide sequence: TGTGCCAGCAGTTGGTACAGGGAAAGTGGCTACACCTTC. It encodes CASSWYRESGYTF.

The chain is built from TRBV5-4 and TRBJ2-2; either TRBD1 or TRBD2 may fit D (5 bases each). In germline, CDR1 is SGHNT, CDR2 YYREEE (reference sequence). V was cut by 4 bases and J by 1 base, with 14 bases left in between. The CDR3 sequence is 16 residues long. The CDR3 sequence is CASSISGTLNTGELFF. The DNA of the CDR3 is TGTGCCAGCAGCATATCCGGGACCCTGAACACCGGGGAGCTGTTTTTT.

The chain employs TRBV6-5 and TRBJ2-1, with a tentative D call TRBD2 (6 bases). Trimming left V 2 bases short and J 12 bases short, with 14 bases between. The CDR3 is 13 residues long. Germline V lookup: CDR1 MNHEY, CDR2 SVGAGI. The CDR3 is CASSYGTGQWQFF. Written as DNA, the CDR3 is TGTGCCAGCAGTTACGGGACTGGCCAGTGGCAGTTCTTC.

J is TRBJ1-3 and V is TRBV6-5; 7 nucleotides line up with TRBD1. With 5 bases clipped from V and 2 bases from J, the junction kept 3 bases outside the gene matches. This CDR3 contains 14 residues. CDR1 is MNHEY and CDR2 is SVGAGI in the germline V gene. The CDR3 loop reads CASSPGTAGNTIYF. Written as DNA, the CDR3 is TGTGCCAGCAGTCCCGGGACAGCTGGAAACACCATATATTTT.

The V gene is TRBV13, the J gene TRBJ2-3; 8 bases map to TRBD1. This CDR3 has 13 residues. Unmatched junction bases numbered 3, after V lost 5 bases and J lost 5 bases. Germline CDR1 PRHDT, CDR2 FYEKMQ (reference sequence). Written as DNA, the CDR3 is TGTGCCAGCAGCCGCAGGGGGCGAGATACGCAGTATTTT. Translated: CASSRRGRDTQYF.

The chain carries TRBV28 and TRBJ1-1, with 7 bases fitting TRBD1. Germline values: CDR1 MDHEN, CDR2 SYDVKM. Losses at the gene ends were 5 bases for V and 3 bases for J; bases not matched to a gene: 6. The CDR3 consists of 14 residues. The CDR3 loop reads CASSPAGQYTEAFF. CDR3 bases: TGTGCCAGCAGTCCCGCGGGACAGTACACTGAAGCTTTCTTT.

The chain joins TRBV5-1 to TRBJ2-5; 10 bases agree with TRBD2. CDR1 is SGHRS and CDR2 is YFSETQ in the germline V gene. This CDR3 contains 15 residues. V lost 0 bases to trimming and J lost 4 bases; unmatched junction nucleotides: 3. CDR3 sequence reads: CASSLGAGGAETQYF. For the CDR3, the DNA is TGCGCCAGCAGCTTGGGAGCGGGGGGGGCAGAGACCCAGTACTTC.

This clone has more than one count but fewer than ten. The chain employs TRBV3-1 (or the pseudogene TRBV3-2) and TRBJ1-5; D not certain. Deletions cut 1 base from V and 2 bases from J, with 0 bases between. Germline V gene lookup returns CDR1 LGHDT and CDR2 YNNKEL (reference sequence). The CDR3 consists of 12 residues. The CDR3, as DNA: TGTGCCAGCAGCCAAGGCAATCAGCCCCAGCATTTT. Protein: CASSQGNQPQHF.

This chain links TRBV7-2 with TRBJ1-1; 8 nucleotides align to TRBD1. The junction had 5 bases not matched to a gene; V was cut back by 8 bases and J by 0 bases. Germline lookup yields CDR1 SGHTA and CDR2 FQGNSA. This CDR3 has 14 amino acids. CDR3 in DNA: TGTGCCAGCCAGGGGGCATTCATGAACACTGAAGCTTTCTTT. This translates into CASQGAFMNTEAFF.

The genes are TRBV7-8 and TRBJ1-2; 9 nucleotides align to TRBD1. The CDR3 is made up of 15 amino acids. CDR1 and CDR2 from the germline V gene are SGHVS and FQNEAQ. Trimming at V came to 10 bases and at J to 8 bases, leaving 17 bases not matched to a gene. CDR3: CATSLRQGVWSGYTF. The CDR3 region has the DNA TGTGCCACCTCCCTCCGACAGGGGGTATGGTCGGGCTACACCTTC.

V usage is TRBV30 and J usage is TRBJ2-3, with D perhaps assigned TRBD1 or TRBD2 (7 bases each). This CDR3 contains 13 residues. V lost 5 bases and J 10 bases, leaving 19 bases between the germline ends. The germline CDR1 and CDR2 sequences are GTSNPN and SVGIG (reference sequence). Here the CDR3 DNA reads TGTGCCTGGGGACTAGAGAGCGACAGGGCGCAGTATTTT. Translation: CAWGLESDRAQYF.

V gene TRBV30 combines with J gene TRBJ1-1; D perhaps matches TRBD1 (5 bases). The germline gives CDR1 GTSNPN, CDR2 SVGIG (reference sequence). V was clipped by 0 bases and J by 4 bases, with 9 bases between them. The CDR3 has 13 amino acids. The CDR3 DNA is TGTGCCTGGAGTGTCGGGGCCCCCACTGAAGCTTTCTTT. Its protein is CAWSVGAPTEAFF.

The CDR3 sequence: CASSHTGSSTEAFF. CDR3 nucleotides: TGTGCCAGCAGCCACACAGGGTCAAGCACTGAAGCTTTCTTT. V usage is TRBV3-1 (or the pseudogene TRBV3-2) and J usage is TRBJ1-1; possible D gene TRBD1, 6 bases. The length of the CDR3 is 14 residues. Trimming took off 3 bases at V and 4 bases at J, with 12 bases between the two ends. Germline assignment: CDR1 LGHDT and CDR2 YNNKEL (reference sequence).

The CDR3 loop reads CSVQSRDGHYGYTF. In DNA, the CDR3 is TGCAGCGTTCAAAGCCGGGACGGGCACTATGGCTACACCTTC. The chain links TRBV29-1 to TRBJ1-2, with D maybe TRBD1 (5 bases). This CDR3 has 14 residues. Trimming took off 5 bases at V and 3 bases at J, with 16 bases between the two ends. Per the germline V gene, CDR1 is SQVTM and CDR2 is ANQGSEA.

V usage is TRBV4-3 and J usage is TRBJ1-2; D is possibly TRBD1 (6 bases). V gave up 5 bases and J gave up 2 bases, with 15 bases separating them. Germline V gene lookup returns CDR1 LGHNA and CDR2 YSLEER. This CDR3 contains 15 residues. For the CDR3, the DNA is TGCGCCAGCAGCGAACAGGGCAGGTCGAACTATGGCTACACCTTC. Protein: CASSEQGRSNYGYTF.

CDR3 protein: CASSPRGSDTEAFF. CDR3 nucleotide sequence: TGTGCCAGCAGCCCCCGGGGGTCAGACACTGAAGCTTTCTTT. J is TRBJ1-1 and V is TRBV9; D may be TRBD1 (5 bases). Deletions cut 4 bases from V and 3 bases from J, with 13 bases between. Germline CDR1 and CDR2: SGDLS and YYNGEE. The CDR3 has 14 residues.

This clone appeared a few times. This sequence joins TRBV27 and TRBJ1-5; no clear D. V lost 4 bases and J lost 4, with 8 bases in between. The CDR3 sequence is 13 residues long. Germline lookup yields CDR1 MNHEY and CDR2 SMNVEV (reference sequence). As DNA, the CDR3 is TGTGCCAGCAGTTCCGCTCGTAATCAGCCCCAGCATTTT. As protein: CASSSARNQPQHF.

There are a few counts of this clone. This chain's CDR3 is CASSYGQASGNTIYF. As DNA, the CDR3 is TGCGCCAGCAGTTACGGACAAGCCTCTGGAAACACCATATATTTT. The chain uses TRBV5-1 and TRBJ1-3; weak D call: TRBD1 (5 bases). Trimming stripped 5 bases from V and 0 bases from J, with 12 bases between. The germline gives CDR1 SGHRS, CDR2 YFSETQ. This CDR3 has 15 amino acids.

The count of this clone is one. The chain has TRBV7-2 and TRBJ2-7; D is perhaps TRBD1 (5 bases). The V gene lost 5 bases and the J gene lost 3 bases, with 17 bases spanning the gap. The CDR3 covers 15 residues. Germline V gene sequence: CDR1 SGHTA, CDR2 FQGNSA. In DNA, the CDR3 is TGTGCCAGCAGCCCAACTGCCGCCCAGGGCTACGAGCAGTACTTC. It specifies CASSPTAAQGYEQYF.

J is TRBJ1-5 and V is TRBV6-6, with 7 bases fitting TRBD1. CDR1 and CDR2 from the germline V gene are MNHNY and SVGAGI (reference sequence). Losses at the gene ends were 2 bases for V and 3 bases for J; bases not matched to a gene: 1. CDR3 length: 14 amino acids. The CDR3 nucleotides read TGTGCCAGCAGTTACGGACAGGACAATCAGCCCCAGCATTTT. Its translation is CASSYGQDNQPQHF.